This T cell receptor beta chain was sequenced during a study of regulatory T cells in long-lasting Graves disease (dated by TCRdb to the early 2020s). In the study overall: Newly diagnosed Graves' disease patients had taken antithyroid drugs for less than 3 months. Patients with persistent Graves' disease were compared with patients with newly diagnosed Graves' disease using TCR sequencing and RNA sequencing of peripheral blood. The study was registered as a clinical trial and conducted in China. A total of 35 or so samples were covered by TCR sequencing, comprising some 13 persistent and around 20 newly diagnosed Graves' disease patients.

The sample's time point label, in plain terms: newly diagnosed GD, antithyroid drugs for less than 3 months. RNA was extracted from PBMCs in TRIzol for both TCR sequencing and RNA sequencing. The diagnosis of Graves' disease followed American Thyroid Association guidelines. Recruitment of patients was carried out at an endocrinology department in Xi'an, China. From each patient, around 9 milliliters of peripheral blood was collected into an EDTA anticoagulant tube. Ficoll Paque Plus density gradient separation was used to isolate PBMCs, and no further T cell sorting was performed. An Agilent 2100 Bioanalyzer and agarose gel were used to check RNA quality, and a NanoDrop 2000 was used to measure RNA concentration. Broad study findings and their caveats: Compared with newly diagnosed patients, patients with persistent Graves' disease had lower TCR Shannon entropy and fewer highly expanded clones, which suggests clonal expansion. Only the TCR beta chain was sequenced and analyzed. Peripheral blood alone was examined, since thyroid tissue, which constituted the primary lesion, could not be accessed. The small sample size was acknowledged by the authors as a limitation that may reduce accuracy. Persistent patients shared more public clonotypes among themselves (2,741) than newly diagnosed patients did (nearly 1,000).

The sample holds a few counts of this clonotype. What this receptor recognizes is not known. No per-base quality is available; no much larger clone lies one base away. The method behind the library was multiplex PCR. Reads for this sample came from an Illumina HiSeq 4000. CDR3 regions were amplified by Arm-PCR with iRepertoire HTBI primers to construct TCR beta libraries. PCR products were gel purified before sequencing. The paper's processing steps were these. Gene usage analysis of CDR3 amino acid clonotypes used the roughly 60 TRBV and about 15 TRBJ segments found across samples. COPE and FqMerger were used to merge filtered high-quality paired reads into contigs. BLAST was used to align contigs to the IMGT TRBV, TRBD and TRBJ reference genes, and CDR3 was defined following IMGT. Clonotypes above 0.1% frequency were classified as highly expanded clones. Shannon entropy was used to measure repertoire diversity, and the Gini coefficient was used to measure V-J evenness. A clonotype was considered public if more than one individual shared it. Using fastp trimming at Q25 and MiXCR clonotype assembly, TCRdb reanalyzed the public sequencing data and kept in-frame beta chains. All rows with the same CDR3 protein become a single entry with the most common DNA and genes. TCRdb's processing, not the authors', yielded these V and J calls. Recorded for this sample are about 540,000 distinct CDR3 sequences; about 13% of them occurred a single time. The ten largest make up roughly 9.7% of the sample.

These data also formed part of another study, on T cells in Graves' hyperthyroidism and ophthalmopathy. Per that second paper: Graves' hyperthyroidism was defined as stable when no progression to ophthalmopathy occurred over 18 months of follow-up. Hyperthyroidism patients were newly diagnosed, had a disease duration of under 2 months, and were aged 18 to 65 years. Any patient with an uncontrolled infection, another autoimmune disease, pregnancy or lactation was excluded. Clinical symptoms, serum thyroxine and TRAb, thyroid ultrasound, and orbital computed tomography formed the basis for the diagnoses. The first round of RT-PCR for the TCR CDR3 was performed with the HTBI primer set and the Qiagen OneStep RT-PCR kit. Most expanded thyroid clonotypes (frequency above 0.001) were also found in blood, which suggests that blood repertoires may mirror thyroid immune responses. In cross-validation, a model built on a 13 V-J signature told ophthalmopathy apart from stable hyperthyroidism with under 90% sensitivity and about 81% specificity, and in testing the same model reached 80%/75%. During validation, the model predicted progression to ophthalmopathy a median of about 5.9 months ahead of onset, with 60% to 71% sensitivity and around 73% specificity. To identify distinguishing TCR V-J signatures, a discovery cohort of 95 to 100 patients was used, comprising some 45 with Graves' ophthalmopathy and some 60 with stable Graves' hyperthyroidism. Whether ophthalmopathy could be predicted prospectively was tested in an independent validation cohort made up of roughly 19 hyperthyroidism patients plus 17 patients who later progressed to ophthalmopathy. The approximately 98 discovery patients were randomly divided into training and test sets at a 7:3 ratio. Thyroid tissue and blood T-cell repertoires from more than 5 Graves' hyperthyroidism patients were also compared in the study. After sampling, hyperthyroidism patients received methimazole starting at 30 mg daily, and ophthalmopathy patients received high-dose intravenous methylprednisolone. Libraries were constructed in a second round of multiplex PCR, after which size selection and purification were carried out. Libraries were sequenced paired-end with 100 bp reads on an Illumina HiSeq2000. Raw data were processed with SOAPnuke, discarding reads with adapters, uncalled bases, mean Phred below 15, or no exact constant-primer or identifier match. COPE v1.2.5 was used to merge the high-quality paired reads, and each unique nucleotide sequence was defined as a clonotype. Clonotypes were aligned to IMGT TRBV, TRBD and TRBJ reference segments using MiTCR v1.1. Analysis was restricted to V-J combinations with a frequency above 0.0001, which covered roughly 99% of repertoires. The TCS score was defined as F50 (clonal expansion) divided by E x V (chaos), with BLOSUM62-based TCRdist calculated between CDR3 peptides within each V-J. Welch's t-statistics and random forest reduced around 550 V-J features to roughly 13, which were used in a naive Bayes classifier (R e1071). No statistical method was used to fix the sample size in advance, and group allocation was not hidden from the investigators. According to the paper, TCR Vbeta CDR3 sequencing was carried out on over 130 peripheral blood samples, which came from some 41 ophthalmopathy, 80 or so hyperthyroidism and some 17 progressor patients.

This sample comprised peripheral blood mononuclear cells (PBMCs), obtained at new diagnosis, from a patient treated with antithyroid drugs. This clonotype was sampled from a man aged 30 to 39 with Graves disease. Donor details come from another sample of the same person, matched by shared clones.

The bases read TGCGCCAGCAGCACGACTAGCGGGAGTTGGAACACAGATACGCAGTATTTT. Translated, it reads CASSTTSGSWNTDTQYF. The chain links TRBV5-1 with TRBJ2-3; 12 of the junction bases match TRBD2. Ends trimmed: V by 4 bases, J by 2 bases; bases unmatched to a gene: 8. In the germline V gene, CDR1 corresponds to SGHRS and CDR2 to YFSETQ. Its CDR3 holds 17 amino acids, cysteine through phenylalanine. The kept DNA is CDR3 alone, 51 bases in frame from the first base.